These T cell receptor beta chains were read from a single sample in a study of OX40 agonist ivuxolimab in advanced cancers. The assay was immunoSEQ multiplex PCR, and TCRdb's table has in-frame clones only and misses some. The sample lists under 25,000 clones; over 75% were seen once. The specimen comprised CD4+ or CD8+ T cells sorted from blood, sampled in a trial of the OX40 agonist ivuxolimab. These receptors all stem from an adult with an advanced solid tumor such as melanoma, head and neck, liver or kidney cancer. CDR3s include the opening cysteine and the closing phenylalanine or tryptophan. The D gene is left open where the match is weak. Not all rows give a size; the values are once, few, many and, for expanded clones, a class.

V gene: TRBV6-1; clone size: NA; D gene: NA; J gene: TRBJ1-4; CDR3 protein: CASLDTVKSEKLFF; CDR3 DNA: TGTGCCAGCCTAGACACCGTTAAGAGTGAAAAACTGTTTTTT
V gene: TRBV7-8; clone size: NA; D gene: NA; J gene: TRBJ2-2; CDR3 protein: CASRAREVSTGELFF; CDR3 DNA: TGTGCCAGCAGGGCCAGGGAAGTAAGCACCGGGGAGCTGTTTTTT
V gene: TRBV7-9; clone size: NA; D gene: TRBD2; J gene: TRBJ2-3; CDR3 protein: CASSLLASGSTDTQYF; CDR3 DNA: TGTGCCAGCAGCTTATTGGCTAGCGGGAGCACAGATACGCAGTATTTT
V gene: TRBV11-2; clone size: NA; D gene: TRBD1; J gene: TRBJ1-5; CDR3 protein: CASSLDRAGQPQHF; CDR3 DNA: TGTGCCAGCAGTCTGGACAGGGCCGGGCAGCCCCAGCATTTT
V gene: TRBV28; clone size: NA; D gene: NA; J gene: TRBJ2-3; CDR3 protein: CASSLAGPSTDTQYF; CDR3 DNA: TGTGCCAGCAGTTTGGCGGGTCCTAGCACAGATACGCAGTATTTT
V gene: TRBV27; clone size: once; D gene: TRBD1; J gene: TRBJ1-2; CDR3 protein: CASSRGTEKYYGYTF; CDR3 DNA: TGTGCCAGCAGTAGAGGGACAGAAAAATACTATGGCTACACCTTC
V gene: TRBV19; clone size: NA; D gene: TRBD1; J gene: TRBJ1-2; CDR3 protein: CASSISFGDSYGYTF; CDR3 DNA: TGTGCCAGTAGTATTTCATTTGGGGACAGCTATGGCTACACCTTC
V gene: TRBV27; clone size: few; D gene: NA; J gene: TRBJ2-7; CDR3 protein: CASKQGATEQYF; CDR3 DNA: TGTGCCAGCAAACAGGGAGCGACCGAGCAGTACTTC
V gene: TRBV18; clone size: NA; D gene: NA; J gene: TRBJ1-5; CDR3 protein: CASSPSRQGPNQPQHF; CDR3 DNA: TGTGCCAGCTCACCATCCCGACAAGGACCCAATCAGCCCCAGCATTTT
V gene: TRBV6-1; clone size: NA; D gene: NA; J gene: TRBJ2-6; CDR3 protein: CASGGISGANVLTF; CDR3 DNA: TGTGCCAGCGGGGGAATCTCTGGGGCCAACGTCCTGACTTTC
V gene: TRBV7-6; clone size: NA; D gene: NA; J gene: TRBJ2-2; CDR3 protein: CASSLGGGTGELFF; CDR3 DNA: TGTGCCAGCAGCTTAGGAGGCGGGACCGGGGAGCTGTTTTTT
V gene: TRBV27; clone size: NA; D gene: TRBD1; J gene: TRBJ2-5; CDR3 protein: CASSFQGAGEETQYF; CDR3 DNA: TGTGCCAGCAGTTTTCAGGGGGCCGGTGAGGAGACCCAGTACTTC
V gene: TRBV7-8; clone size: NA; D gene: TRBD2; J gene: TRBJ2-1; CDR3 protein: CASGGLAVSSYNEQFF; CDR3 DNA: TGTGCCAGCGGTGGACTAGCGGTGAGCTCCTACAATGAGCAGTTCTTC
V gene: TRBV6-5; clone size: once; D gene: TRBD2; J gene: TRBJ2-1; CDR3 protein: CASSSRLAATYNEQFF; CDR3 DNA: TGTGCCAGCAGTTCAAGACTAGCGGCTACCTACAATGAGCAGTTCTTC
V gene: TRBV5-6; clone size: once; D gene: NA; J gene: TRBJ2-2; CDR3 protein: CASSLYHRNTGELFF; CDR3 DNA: TGTGCCAGCAGCTTATACCACAGAAACACCGGGGAGCTGTTTTTT
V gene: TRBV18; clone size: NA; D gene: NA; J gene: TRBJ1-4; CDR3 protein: CASSPSHRSTNEKLFF; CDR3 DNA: TGTGCCAGCTCACCATCGCACAGGTCAACTAATGAAAAACTGTTTTTT
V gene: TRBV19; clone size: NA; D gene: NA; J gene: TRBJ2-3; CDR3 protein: CASSLISQPTDTQYF; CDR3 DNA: TGTGCCAGTAGTTTAATTTCCCAACCCACAGATACGCAGTATTTT
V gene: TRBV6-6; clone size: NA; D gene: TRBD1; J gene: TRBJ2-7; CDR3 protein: CASSTAASGGLYEQYF; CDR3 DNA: TGTGCCAGCAGTACGGCCGCATCAGGGGGCTTGTACGAGCAGTACTTC
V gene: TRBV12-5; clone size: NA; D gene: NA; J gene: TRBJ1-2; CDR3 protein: CASGLDTVGGGYTF; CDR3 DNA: TGTGCTAGTGGTTTGGACACGGTAGGAGGAGGCTACACCTTC
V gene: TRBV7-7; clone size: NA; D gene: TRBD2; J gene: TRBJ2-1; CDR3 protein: CASSLEPAGVPPYNEQFF; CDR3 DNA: TGTGCCAGCAGCTTAGAACCCGCGGGAGTCCCTCCATACAATGAGCAGTTCTTC
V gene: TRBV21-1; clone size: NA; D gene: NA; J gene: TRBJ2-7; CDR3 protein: CASSKKPRARAGGAYEQYF; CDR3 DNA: TGTGCCAGCAGCAAAAAACCCCGGGCTAGAGCGGGAGGGGCCTACGAGCAGTACTTC
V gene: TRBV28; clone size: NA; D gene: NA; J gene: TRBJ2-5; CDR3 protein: CASSSPDRQETQYF; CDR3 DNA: TGTGCCAGCAGTTCCCCAGACAGACAAGAGACCCAGTACTTC
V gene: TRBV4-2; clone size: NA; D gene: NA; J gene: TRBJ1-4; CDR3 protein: CASSQESEFNEKLFF; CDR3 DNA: TGTGCCAGCAGCCAAGAATCCGAGTTTAATGAAAAACTGTTTTTT
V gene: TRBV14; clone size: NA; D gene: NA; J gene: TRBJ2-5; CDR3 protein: CASSRDRPGATQYF; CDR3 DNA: TGTGCCAGCAGCCGTGACAGGCCCGGGGCGACCCAGTACTTC
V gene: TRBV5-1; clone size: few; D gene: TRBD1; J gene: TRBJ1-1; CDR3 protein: CASSQGQGFTEAFF; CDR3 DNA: TGCGCCAGCAGCCAGGGACAGGGGTTCACTGAAGCTTTCTTT
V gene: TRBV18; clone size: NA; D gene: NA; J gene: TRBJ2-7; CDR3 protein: CASSPPTSYEQYF; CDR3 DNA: TGTGCCAGCTCACCCCCCACCTCCTACGAGCAGTACTTC
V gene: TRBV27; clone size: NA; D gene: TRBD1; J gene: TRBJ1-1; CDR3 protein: CASSFTARGFSGNTEAFF; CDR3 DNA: TGTGCCAGCAGTTTTACGGCCAGGGGGTTCAGTGGAAACACTGAAGCTTTCTTT
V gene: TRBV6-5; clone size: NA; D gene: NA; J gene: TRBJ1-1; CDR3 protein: CASSQASGTTRAFF; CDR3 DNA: TGTGCCAGCAGTCAAGCCTCCGGGACAACCCGTGCCTTCTTT
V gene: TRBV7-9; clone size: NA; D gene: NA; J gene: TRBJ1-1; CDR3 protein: CASSLAGGTPFTEAFF; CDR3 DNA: TGTGCCAGCAGCTTAGCTGGCGGTACTCCATTTACTGAAGCTTTCTTT
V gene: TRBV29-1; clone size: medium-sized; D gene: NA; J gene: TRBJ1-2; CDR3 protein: CTYQESSYGYTF; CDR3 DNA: TGCACGTACCAGGAAAGCTCCTATGGCTACACCTTC
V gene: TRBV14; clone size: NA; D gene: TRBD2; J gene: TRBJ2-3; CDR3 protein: CASSQDRRERGRTDTQYF; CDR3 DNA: TGTGCCAGCAGCCAAGATCGGCGGGAGAGGGGTAGGACAGATACGCAGTATTTT
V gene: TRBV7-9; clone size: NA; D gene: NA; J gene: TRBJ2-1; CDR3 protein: CASSSRMSDEQFF; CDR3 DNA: TGTGCCAGCAGCTCGCGGATGAGCGATGAGCAGTTCTTC
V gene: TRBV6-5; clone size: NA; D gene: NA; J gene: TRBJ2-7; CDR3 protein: CASRGQYEQYF; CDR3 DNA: TGTGCCAGCAGAGGGCAATACGAGCAGTACTTC
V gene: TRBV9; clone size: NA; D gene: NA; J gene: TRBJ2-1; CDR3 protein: CASSVVSSPHNEQFF; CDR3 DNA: TGTGCCAGCAGCGTAGTGTCTAGTCCCCACAATGAGCAGTTCTTC
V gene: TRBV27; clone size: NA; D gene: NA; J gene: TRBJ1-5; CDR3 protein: CASSSNAGNQPQHF; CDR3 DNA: TGTGCCAGCAGTTCCAATGCAGGCAATCAGCCCCAGCATTTT
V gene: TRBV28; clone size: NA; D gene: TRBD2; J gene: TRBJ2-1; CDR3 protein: CASRPSGSSYNEQFF; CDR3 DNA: TGTGCCAGCAGACCTAGCGGGAGCTCCTACAATGAGCAGTTCTTC
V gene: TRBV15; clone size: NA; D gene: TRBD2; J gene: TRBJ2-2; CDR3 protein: CATSSGEAGGPTNTGELFF; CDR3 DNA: TGTGCCACCAGCAGTGGAGAAGCGGGAGGGCCTACGAACACCGGGGAGCTGTTTTTT
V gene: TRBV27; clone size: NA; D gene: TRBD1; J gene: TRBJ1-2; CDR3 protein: CASSIQTGIGGYTF; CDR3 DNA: TGTGCCAGCAGTATCCAGACAGGGATTGGGGGCTACACCTTC
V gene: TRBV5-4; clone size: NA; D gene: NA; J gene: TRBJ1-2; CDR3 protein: CASSLYAGDYGYTF; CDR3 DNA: TGTGCCAGCAGCTTGTATGCAGGGGACTATGGCTACACCTTC